Below are 3 T cell receptor beta chains sequenced from a single sample in a study of T cell responses to AZD1222 COVID-19 vaccine. Clones were sequenced by immunoSEQ multiplex PCR, and TCRdb holds only the in-frame ones, with some missing. The table lists around 150,000 clones, 80% to 95% of them singletons. Specimen: peripheral blood, collected on day 0 of AZD1222 vaccination. These receptors were obtained from an adult in good health.

This chain links TRBV28 with TRBJ1-1; tentatively, D is TRBD1 (5 bases). Germline V CDR1 and CDR2: MDHEN, SYDVKM. V lost 3 bases and J lost 4, with 12 bases in between. This CDR3 comprises 14 residues. CDR3 nucleotide sequence: TGTGCCAGCAGTTTTTCCGGGGGGGGCACTGAAGCTTTCTTT. Its protein is CASSFSGGGTEAFF.

DNA for the CDR3: TGTGCCAGCAGACGAGGACTAGCGGGGGGCACCGGGGAGCTGTTTTTT. Encoded protein: CASRRGLAGGTGELFF. The J gene is TRBJ2-2, the V gene TRBV2; 14 bases line up with TRBD2. Trimming removed 6 bases from V and 4 bases from J; junction bases left unmatched: 4. Germline CDR1 SNHLY, CDR2 FYNNEI. The CDR3 runs to 16 residues.

This chain links TRBV5-5 with TRBJ2-2; no clear D. The CDR3 length is 14 residues. V lost 2 bases to trimming and J lost 5 bases, with 10 bases between them. The germline V gene has CDR1 SGHKS and CDR2 YYEKEE (reference sequence). CDR3 region: CASSLSLRTGELFF. CDR3 in DNA: TGTGCCAGCAGCTTATCCTTGAGGACCGGGGAGCTGTTTTTT. Supplemented by reference TRBV5-5 and TRBJ2-2, the full variable domain reads DAGVTQSPTHLIKTRGQQVTLRCSPISGHKSVSWYQQVLGQGPQFIFQYYEKEERGRGNFPDRFSARQFPNYSSELNVNALLLGDSALYLCASSLSLRTGELFFGEGSRLTVL.